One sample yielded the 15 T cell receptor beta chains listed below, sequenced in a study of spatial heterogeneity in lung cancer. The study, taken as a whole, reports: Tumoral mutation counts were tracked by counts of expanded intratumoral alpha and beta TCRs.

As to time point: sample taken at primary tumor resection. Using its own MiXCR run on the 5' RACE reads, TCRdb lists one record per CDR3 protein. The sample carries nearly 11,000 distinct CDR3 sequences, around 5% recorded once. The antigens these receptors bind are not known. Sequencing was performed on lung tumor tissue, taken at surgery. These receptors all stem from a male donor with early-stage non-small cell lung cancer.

This chain's CDR3 is CASSLFPGQGKDEQFF. The CDR3 DNA sequence: TGTGCCAGCAGCTTGTTTCCGGGACAGGGTAAAGATGAGCAGTTCTTC. V gene TRBV7-6 combines with J gene TRBJ2-1; TRBD1 aligns across 9 bases. This CDR3 has 16 amino acids. Germline assignment: CDR1 SGHVS and CDR2 FNYEAQ. V shed 3 bases and J 8 bases; nucleotides not matched to a gene: 11.

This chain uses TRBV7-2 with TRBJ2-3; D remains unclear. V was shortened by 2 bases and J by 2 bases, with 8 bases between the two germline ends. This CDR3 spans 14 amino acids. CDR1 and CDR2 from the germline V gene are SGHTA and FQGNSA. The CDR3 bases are TGTGCCAGCAGCTTATACGAAAACACAGATACGCAGTATTTT. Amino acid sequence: CASSLYENTDTQYF.

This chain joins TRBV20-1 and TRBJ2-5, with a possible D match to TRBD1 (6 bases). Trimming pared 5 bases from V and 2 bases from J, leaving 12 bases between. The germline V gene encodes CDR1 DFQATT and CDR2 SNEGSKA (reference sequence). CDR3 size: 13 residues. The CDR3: CSASPQGQETQYF. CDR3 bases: TGCAGTGCTTCCCCACAGGGACAAGAGACCCAGTACTTC.

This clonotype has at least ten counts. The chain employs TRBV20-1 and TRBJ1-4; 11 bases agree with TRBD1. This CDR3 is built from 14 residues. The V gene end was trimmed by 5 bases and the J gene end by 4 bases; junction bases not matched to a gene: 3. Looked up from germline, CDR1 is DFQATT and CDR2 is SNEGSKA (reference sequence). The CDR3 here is CSAGQGANNEKLFF. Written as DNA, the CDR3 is TGCAGTGCTGGACAGGGGGCGAATAATGAAAAACTGTTTTTT.

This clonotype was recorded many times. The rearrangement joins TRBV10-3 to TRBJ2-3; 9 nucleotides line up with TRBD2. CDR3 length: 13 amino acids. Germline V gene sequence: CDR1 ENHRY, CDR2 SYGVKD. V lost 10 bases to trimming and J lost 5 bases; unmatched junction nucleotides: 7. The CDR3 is CATAGGVGDTQYF. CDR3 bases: TGTGCCACAGCGGGGGGCGTCGGAGATACGCAGTATTTT.

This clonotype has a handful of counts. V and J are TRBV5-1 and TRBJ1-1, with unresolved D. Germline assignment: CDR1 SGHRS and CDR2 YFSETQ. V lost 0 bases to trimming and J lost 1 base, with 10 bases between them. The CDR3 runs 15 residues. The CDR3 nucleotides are TGCGCCAGCAGCTTGGTGGCGGGTTCGAACACTGAAGCTTTCTTT. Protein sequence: CASSLVAGSNTEAFF.

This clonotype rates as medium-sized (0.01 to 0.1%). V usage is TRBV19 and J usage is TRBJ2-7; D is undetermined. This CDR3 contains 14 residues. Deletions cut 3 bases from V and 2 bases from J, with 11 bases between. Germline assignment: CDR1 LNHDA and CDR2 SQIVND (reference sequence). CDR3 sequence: CASSILGETYEQYF. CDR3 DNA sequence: TGTGCCAGTAGTATCCTCGGCGAAACCTACGAGCAGTACTTC. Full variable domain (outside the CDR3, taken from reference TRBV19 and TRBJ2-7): DGGITQSPKYLFRKEGQNVTLSCEQNLNHDAMYWYRQDPGQGLRLIYYSQIVNDFQKGDIAEGYSVSREKKESFPLTVTSAQKNPTAFYLCASSILGETYEQYFGPGTRLTVT.

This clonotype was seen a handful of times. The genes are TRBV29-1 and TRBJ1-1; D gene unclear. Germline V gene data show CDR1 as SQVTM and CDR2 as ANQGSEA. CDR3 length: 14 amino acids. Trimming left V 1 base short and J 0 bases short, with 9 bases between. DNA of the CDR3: TGCAGCGTTGAAGGATCGGGGATGAACACTGAAGCTTTCTTT. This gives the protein CSVEGSGMNTEAFF. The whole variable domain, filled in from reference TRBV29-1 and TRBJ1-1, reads SAVISQKPSRDICQRGTSLTIQCQVDSQVTMMFWYRQQPGQSLTLIATANQGSEATYESGFVIDKFPISRPNLTFSTLTVSNMSPEDSSIYLCSVEGSGMNTEAFFGQGTRLTVV.

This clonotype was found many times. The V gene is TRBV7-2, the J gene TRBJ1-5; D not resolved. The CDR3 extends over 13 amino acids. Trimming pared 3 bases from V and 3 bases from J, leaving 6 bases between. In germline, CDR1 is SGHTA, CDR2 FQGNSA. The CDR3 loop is CASSFEHNQPQHF. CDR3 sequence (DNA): TGTGCCAGCAGCTTTGAGCACAATCAGCCCCAGCATTTT.

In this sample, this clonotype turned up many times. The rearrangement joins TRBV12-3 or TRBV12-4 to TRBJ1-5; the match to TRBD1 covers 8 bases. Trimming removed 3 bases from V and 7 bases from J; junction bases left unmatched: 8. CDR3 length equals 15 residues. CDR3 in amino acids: CASSFGWTGQQPQHF. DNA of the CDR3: TGTGCCAGCAGTTTCGGGTGGACAGGGCAGCAGCCCCAGCATTTT.

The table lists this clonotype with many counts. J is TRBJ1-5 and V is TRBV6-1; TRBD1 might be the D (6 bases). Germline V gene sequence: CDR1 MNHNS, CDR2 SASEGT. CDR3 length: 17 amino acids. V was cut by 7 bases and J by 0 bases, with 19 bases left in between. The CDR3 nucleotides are TGTGCCAGCACCCAAAAGAGGGGGGGCTATAGCAATCAGCCCCAGCATTTT. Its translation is CASTQKRGGYSNQPQHF.

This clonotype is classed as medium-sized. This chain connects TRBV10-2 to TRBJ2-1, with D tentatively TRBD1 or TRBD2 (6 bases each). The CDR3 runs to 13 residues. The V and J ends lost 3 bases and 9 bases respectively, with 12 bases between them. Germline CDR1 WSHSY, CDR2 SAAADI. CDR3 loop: CASSERGVSEQFF. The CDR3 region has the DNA TGCGCCAGCAGTGAAAGGGGGGTTTCTGAGCAGTTCTTC.

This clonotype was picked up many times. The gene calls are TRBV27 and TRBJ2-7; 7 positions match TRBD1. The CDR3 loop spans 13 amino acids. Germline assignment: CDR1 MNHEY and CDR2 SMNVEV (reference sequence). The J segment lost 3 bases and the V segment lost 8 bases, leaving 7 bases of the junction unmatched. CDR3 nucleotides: TGTGCCAGCTCCAGGGGGTATAGCTACGAGCAGTACTTC. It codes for CASSRGYSYEQYF.

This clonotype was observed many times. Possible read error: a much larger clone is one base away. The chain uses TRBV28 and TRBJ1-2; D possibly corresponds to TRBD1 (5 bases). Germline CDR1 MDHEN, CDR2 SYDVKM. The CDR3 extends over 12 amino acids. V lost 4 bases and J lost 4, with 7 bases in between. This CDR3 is CASSWGGYGYTF. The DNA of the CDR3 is TGTGCCAGCAGTTGGGGGGGCTATGGCTACACCTTC.

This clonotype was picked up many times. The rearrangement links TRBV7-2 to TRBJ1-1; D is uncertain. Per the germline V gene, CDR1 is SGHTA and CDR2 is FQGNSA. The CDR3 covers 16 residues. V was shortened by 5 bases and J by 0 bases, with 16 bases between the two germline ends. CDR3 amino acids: CASSRYGVGLNTEAFF. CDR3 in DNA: TGTGCCAGCAGCAGGTACGGGGTAGGGCTGAACACTGAAGCTTTCTTT.